This T cell receptor (beta chain) was captured by sequencing in a study of monozygotic twins with inflammatory bowel disease. Study-wide results and limits: Heterogeneous immunosuppressive treatment regimens may have introduced variability into patient repertoires.

Following a re-call of the 5' RACE reads, TCRdb has one entry per CDR3 protein and lacks DNA. The sample spans a few hundred thousand distinct CDR3 sequences; the ten largest clones claim around 2.5%. Regarding this clonotype: What it binds is unknown.

CDR3 length: 14 amino acids. The V gene's germline CDR1 is SGDLS and CDR2 YYNGEE. Material for sequencing was blood. The source is a human donor with ulcerative colitis or Crohn's disease, or a healthy co-twin of an affected twin (not recorded which). The rearrangement joins TRBV9 to TRBJ2-1; checking the TCRdb D call of TRBD1 is not possible without DNA. CDR3 sequence reads: CASSVVAGRSEQFF. Full variable domain (remainder filled in from reference TRBV9 and TRBJ2-1): DSGVTQTPKHLITATGQRVTLRCSPRSGDLSVYWYQQSLDQGLQFLIQYYNGEERAKGNILERFSAQQFPDLHSELNLSSLELGDSALYFCASSVVAGRSEQFFGPGTRLTVL.